The source of this T cell receptor beta chain is a study of cytomegalovirus exposure and HLA in healthy donors. Findings and limits, study-wide: Later work associated 17,000 or so TCR beta sequences with HLA alleles at 0.05 false discovery rate.

Comment on this clone: The antigen is undetermined.

Primers for the PCR totalled 60 Vbeta and 13 Jbeta. Only in-frame clones appear in the TCRdb table, and some are missing; sequencing was by immunoSEQ multiplex PCR. This repertoire includes 100,000 to 150,000 clones. V shed 4 bases and J shed 5 bases, with 18 bases lying between them. The CDR3 extends over 15 amino acids. In germline, CDR1 is SGHDN, CDR2 FVKESK. The gene calls are TRBV14 and TRBJ2-7, with D possibly being TRBD2 (7 bases). The specimen sequenced was PBMCs. This clonotype was sampled from a woman in her 40s in good health and CMV-seropositive. DNA of the CDR3: TGTGCCAGCAGCCTCTGGCGGGGGCCGGAGGACGAGCAGTACTTC. It translates to CASSLWRGPEDEQYF.